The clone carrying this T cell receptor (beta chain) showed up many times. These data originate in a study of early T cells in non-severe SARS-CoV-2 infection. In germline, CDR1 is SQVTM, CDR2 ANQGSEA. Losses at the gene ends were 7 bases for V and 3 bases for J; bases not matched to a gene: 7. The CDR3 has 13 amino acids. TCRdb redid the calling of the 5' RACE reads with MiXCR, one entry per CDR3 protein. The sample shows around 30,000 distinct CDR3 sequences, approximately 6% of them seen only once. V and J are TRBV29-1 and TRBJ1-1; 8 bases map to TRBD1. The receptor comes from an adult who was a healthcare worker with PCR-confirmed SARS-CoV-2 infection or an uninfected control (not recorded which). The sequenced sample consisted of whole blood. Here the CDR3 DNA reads TGCAGCGGGTGGACAGGGCGAGACACTGAAGCTTTCTTT. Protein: CSGWTGRDTEAFF.